This T cell receptor (beta chain) was documented in a study of cytomegalovirus exposure and HLA in healthy donors. Turning to the study itself: In terms of ancestry, the Caucasian-associated cluster contained about 80% of the roughly 400 genotyped donors. The study's findings and limits: The study designated fewer than 200 TCR beta chains cytomegalovirus-associated.

CDR1 is SGHNT and CDR2 is YYREEE in the germline V gene (reference sequence). Unmatched junction bases numbered 11, after V lost 0 bases and J lost 8 bases. The CDR3 covers 17 residues. PCR amplification relied on 60 Vbeta primers (plus 13 Jbeta primers). The data were produced by immunoSEQ multiplex PCR, yet TCRdb's version contains in-frame clones alone and is incomplete. The sample holds approximately 190,000 clones, 87% seen once. Remarks on this clone: Its antigen is undetermined.

Sequencing used PBMCs. V and J are TRBV5-4 and TRBJ2-1; 10 positions match TRBD2. The receptor comes from a man aged 30-40 years in good health and CMV-seronegative. DNA of the CDR3: TGTGCCAGCAGCTTGGATATAGGAGGGAGCGGGAGGGATGAGCAGTTCTTC. Translated, it gives CASSLDIGGSGRDEQFF.